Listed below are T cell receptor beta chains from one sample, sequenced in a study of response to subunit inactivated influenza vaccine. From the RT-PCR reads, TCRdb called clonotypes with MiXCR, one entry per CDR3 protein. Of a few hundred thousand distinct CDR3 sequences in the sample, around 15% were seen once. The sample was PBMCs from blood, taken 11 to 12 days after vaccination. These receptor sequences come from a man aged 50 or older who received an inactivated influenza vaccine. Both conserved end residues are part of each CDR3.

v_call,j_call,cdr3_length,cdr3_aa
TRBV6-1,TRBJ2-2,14,CASSDGANTGELFF
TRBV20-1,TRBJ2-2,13,CSATDPSDGELFF
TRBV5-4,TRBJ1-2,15,CASSWEGDNIWGYTF
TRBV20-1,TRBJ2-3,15,CSARDDGLSTDTQYF
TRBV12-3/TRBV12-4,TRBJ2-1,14,CASSLTRGGNEQFF
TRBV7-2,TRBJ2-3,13,CASSSSREDTQYF
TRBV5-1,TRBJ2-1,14,CASSSEGGRDEQFF
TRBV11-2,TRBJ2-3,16,CASSPGTARGADTQYF
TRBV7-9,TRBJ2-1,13,CASRQGLVNEQFF
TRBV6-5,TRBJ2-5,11,CASSYGGALYF
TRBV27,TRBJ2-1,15,CASSIGDRDYNEQFF
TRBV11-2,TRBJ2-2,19,CASSFWGISGAWGTGELLF
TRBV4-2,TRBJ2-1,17,CASSQEWTSGSVLEQFF
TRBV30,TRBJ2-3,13,CAWSLGLGDTQYF
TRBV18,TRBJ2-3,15,CASSPTGALTDTQYF
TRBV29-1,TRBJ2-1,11,CSAQQVAEQFF
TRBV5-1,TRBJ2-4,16,CASSLVAGAAKNIQYF
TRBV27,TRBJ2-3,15,CASSLSMSFTDTQYF
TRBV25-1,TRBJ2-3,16,CASSGLAGGLADTQYF
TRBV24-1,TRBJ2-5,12,CASRGTGETQYF
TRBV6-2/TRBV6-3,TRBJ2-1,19,CASSYSTSGGEGYYNEQFF
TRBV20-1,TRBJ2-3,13,CSAPTSGTDTQYF
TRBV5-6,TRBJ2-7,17,CASTSSRGQGVSYEQYF
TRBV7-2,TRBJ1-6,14,CASSLNHRNSPLHF
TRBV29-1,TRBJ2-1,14,CSVTTSGSYNEQFF
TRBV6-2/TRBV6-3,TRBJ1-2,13,CASSDTGVSGYTF
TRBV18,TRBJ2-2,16,CASSPSRTGHNGELFF
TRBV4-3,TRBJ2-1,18,CASSQDTSGRAWEHEQFF
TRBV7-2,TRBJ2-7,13,CASSPDRGYEQYF
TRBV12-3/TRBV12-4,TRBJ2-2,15,CASRTSGGNTGELFF
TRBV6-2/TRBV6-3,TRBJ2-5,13,CASSYGGTKTQYF
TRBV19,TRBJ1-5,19,CASSIGLARSREGNQPQHF
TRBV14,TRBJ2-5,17,CASSQDPYREGSETQYF
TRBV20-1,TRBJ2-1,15,CSAESGSSSYNEQFF
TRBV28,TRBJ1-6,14,CAGNRANYNSPLHF
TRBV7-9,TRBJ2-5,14,CASSAGLALETQYF
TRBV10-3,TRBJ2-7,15,CAISELAGEAYEQYF
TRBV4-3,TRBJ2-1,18,CASSQDRLAGLPYNEQFF
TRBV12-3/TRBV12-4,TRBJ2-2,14,CASRTTGSTGELFF
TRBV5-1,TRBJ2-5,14,CASGRESAEETQYF
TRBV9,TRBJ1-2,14,CASSVGNQNYGYTF
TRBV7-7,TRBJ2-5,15,CASTAGTGGDETQYF
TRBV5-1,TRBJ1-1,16,CASSLLGQLMNTEAFF
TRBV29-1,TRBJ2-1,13,CSVEGQGLNEQFF
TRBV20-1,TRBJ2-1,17,CSARGLSGLAVSHEQFF
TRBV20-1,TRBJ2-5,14,CSARDGRTRETQYF
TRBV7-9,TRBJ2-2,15,CASSLAKTKTGELFF
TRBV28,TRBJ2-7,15,CASRLAGGQTYEQYF
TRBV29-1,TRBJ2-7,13,CSGRDIYSYEQYF
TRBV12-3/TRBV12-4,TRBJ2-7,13,CASSSEGRDEQYF
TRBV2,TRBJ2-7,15,CASSPGPPLSHEQYF
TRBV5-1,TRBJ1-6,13,CASSSQGVDPLHF
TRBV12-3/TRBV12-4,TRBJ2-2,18,CASSLATGGLINTGELFF
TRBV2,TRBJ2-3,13,CASTREAADTQYF
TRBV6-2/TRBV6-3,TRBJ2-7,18,CASSYSRAFGATIYEQYF
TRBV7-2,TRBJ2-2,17,CASSSGTSGGRTGELFF
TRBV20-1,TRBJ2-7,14,CSATRAGLGGVGYF
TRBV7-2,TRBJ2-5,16,CASSSILRGGGKTQYF
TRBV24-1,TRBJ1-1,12,CATWDGFTEAFF